The rows below give T cell receptor beta chains drawn from one sample of a study of blood T cell repertoires in COVID-19. Only in-frame clones appear in the TCRdb table, and some are missing; sequencing was by immunoSEQ multiplex PCR. This sample yields approximately 190,000 clones, of which around four fifths are seen a single time; about 6.9% belongs to the top ten. What was sequenced was peripheral blood. The receptors here all came from a human donor with acute or convalescent COVID-19. The donor label of this sample is uncertain. The CDR3 runs from the conserved cysteine through the conserved F or W. The D gene is left open where the match is weak.

D: NA
V: TRBV19
J: TRBJ1-3
length: 17
DNA: TGTGCCAGTAGTTCCAAGGGACAAGGACCCTCTGGAAACACCATATATTTT
CDR3: CASSSKGQGPSGNTIYF

D: NA
V: TRBV25-1
J: TRBJ1-2
length: 13
DNA: TGTGCCAGCAGTCAAAGCAGGACTGGGGGCTACACCTTC
CDR3: CASSQSRTGGYTF

D: TRBD2
V: TRBV4-1
J: TRBJ2-5
length: 17
DNA: TGCGCCAGCAGCCAAGCCTTATCAGCGGGAGCGATGGAGACCCAGTACTTC
CDR3: CASSQALSAGAMETQYF

D: TRBD1
V: TRBV27
J: TRBJ1-6
length: 15
DNA: TGTGCCAGCAGTTCAGGGGGCTCCTATAATTCACCCCTCCACTTT
CDR3: CASSSGGSYNSPLHF

D: TRBD2
V: TRBV2
J: TRBJ2-2
length: 15
DNA: TGTGCCAGCAGTGTTGCGGGAGGACTCACCGGGGAGCTGTTTTTT
CDR3: CASSVAGGLTGELFF

D: NA
V: TRBV29-1
J: TRBJ1-3
length: 11
DNA: TGCAGCGTTATATCCGGAAACACCATATATTTT
CDR3: CSVISGNTIYF

D: NA
V: TRBV27
J: TRBJ2-6
length: 17
DNA: TGTGCCAGCAGTTTACAGGGTCCTAGCTCTGGGGCCAACGTCCTGACTTTC
CDR3: CASSLQGPSSGANVLTF

D: TRBD1
V: TRBV5-1
J: TRBJ1-2
length: 14
DNA: TGCGCCAGCAGCTTAACCGGGACAGGCTATGGCTACACCTTC
CDR3: CASSLTGTGYGYTF

D: TRBD2
V: TRBV24-1
J: TRBJ2-7
length: 15
DNA: TGTGCCACCAGTGACCCTCGGGGGGGGCCCTACGAGCAGTACTTC
CDR3: CATSDPRGGPYEQYF

D: TRBD1
V: TRBV5-1
J: TRBJ1-2
length: 14
DNA: TGCGCCAGCAGACCAACAGGGGGCTCTGGAGGCTACACCTTC
CDR3: CASRPTGGSGGYTF

D: TRBD2
V: TRBV28
J: TRBJ2-5
length: 14
DNA: TGTGCCAGCAGTTTAGCTAGCGGCCAAGAGACCCAGTACTTC
CDR3: CASSLASGQETQYF